The subject of this entry is one T cell receptor (beta chain). Germline CDR1 SEHNR, CDR2 FQNEAQ (reference sequence). Losses at the gene ends were 5 bases for V and 3 bases for J; bases not matched to a gene: 9. CDR3 length: 16 residues. This sample was included in a study of blood T cell repertoires in COVID-19. Using immunoSEQ multiplex PCR, the repertoire was profiled, and TCRdb retains in-frame clones only, with some absent. The sample includes 150,000 to 200,000 clones, roughly 83% of them seen just once. Sequenced material: PBMCs or T cells enriched from blood (not recorded which). The clonotype originates from a man aged 70 or older who had been exposed to COVID-19. This chain joins TRBV7-9 and TRBJ2-1; the match to TRBD1 covers 8 bases. DNA of the CDR3: TGTGCCAGCAGCCACGACAGGGGAACCCGCTACAATGAGCAGTTCTTC. Encoded protein: CASSHDRGTRYNEQFF.